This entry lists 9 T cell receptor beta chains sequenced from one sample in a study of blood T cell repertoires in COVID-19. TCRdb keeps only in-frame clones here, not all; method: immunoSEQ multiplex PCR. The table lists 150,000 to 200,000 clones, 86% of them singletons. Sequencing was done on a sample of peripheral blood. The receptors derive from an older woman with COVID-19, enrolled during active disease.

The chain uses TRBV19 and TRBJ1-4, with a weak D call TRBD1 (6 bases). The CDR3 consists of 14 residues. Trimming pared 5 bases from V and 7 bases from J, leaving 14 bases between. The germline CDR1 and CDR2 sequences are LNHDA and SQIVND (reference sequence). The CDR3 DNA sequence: TGTGCCAGTAGTCCGCGGGGGCGGGGTGAAAAACTGTTTTTT. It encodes CASSPRGRGEKLFF.

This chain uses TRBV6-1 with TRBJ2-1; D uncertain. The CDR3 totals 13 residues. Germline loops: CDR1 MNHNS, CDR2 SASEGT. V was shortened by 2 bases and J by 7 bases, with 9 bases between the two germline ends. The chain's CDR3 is CASSEPPPNEQFF. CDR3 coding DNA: TGTGCCAGCAGTGAACCCCCCCCTAATGAGCAGTTCTTC.

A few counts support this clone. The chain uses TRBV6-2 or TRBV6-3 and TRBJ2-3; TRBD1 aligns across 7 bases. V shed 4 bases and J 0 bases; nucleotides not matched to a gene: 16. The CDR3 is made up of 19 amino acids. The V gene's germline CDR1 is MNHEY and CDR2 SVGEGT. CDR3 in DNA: TGTGCCAGCAGTTTCACCCGACGGGACAGCAAATCTAGCACAGATACGCAGTATTTT. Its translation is CASSFTRRDSKSSTDTQYF.

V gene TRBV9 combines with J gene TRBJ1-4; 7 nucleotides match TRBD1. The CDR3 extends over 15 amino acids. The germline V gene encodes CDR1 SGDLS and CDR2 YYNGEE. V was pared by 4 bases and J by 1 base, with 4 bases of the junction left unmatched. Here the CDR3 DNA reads TGTGCCAGCAGCACCCGACAGGGAACTAATGAAAAACTGTTTTTT. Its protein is CASSTRQGTNEKLFF.

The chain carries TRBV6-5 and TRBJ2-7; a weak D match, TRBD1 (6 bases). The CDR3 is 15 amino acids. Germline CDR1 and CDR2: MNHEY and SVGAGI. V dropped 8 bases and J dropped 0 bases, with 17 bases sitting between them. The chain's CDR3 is CASHPAGTPSYEQYF. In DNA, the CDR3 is TGTGCCAGCCACCCGGCCGGGACACCCTCCTACGAGCAGTACTTC.

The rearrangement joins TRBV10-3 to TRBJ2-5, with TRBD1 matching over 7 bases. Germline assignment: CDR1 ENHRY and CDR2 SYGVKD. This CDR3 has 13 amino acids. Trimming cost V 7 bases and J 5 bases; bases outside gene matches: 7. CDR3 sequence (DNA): TGTGCCATCAAGCAGCAGGGGGTGGAGACCCAGTACTTC. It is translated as CAIKQQGVETQYF.

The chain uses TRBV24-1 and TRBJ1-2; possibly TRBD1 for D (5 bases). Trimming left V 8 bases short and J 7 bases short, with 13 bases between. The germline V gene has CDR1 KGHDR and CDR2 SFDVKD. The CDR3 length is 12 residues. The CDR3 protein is CATNGGVSGYTF. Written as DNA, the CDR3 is TGTGCCACCAATGGGGGGGTGAGTGGCTACACCTTC.

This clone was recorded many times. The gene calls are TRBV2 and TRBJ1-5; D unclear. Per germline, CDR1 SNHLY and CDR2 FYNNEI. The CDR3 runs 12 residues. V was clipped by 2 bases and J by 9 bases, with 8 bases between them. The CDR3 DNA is TGTGCCAGCAGTGAATACAATTGGCCCCAGCATTTT. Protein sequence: CASSEYNWPQHF.

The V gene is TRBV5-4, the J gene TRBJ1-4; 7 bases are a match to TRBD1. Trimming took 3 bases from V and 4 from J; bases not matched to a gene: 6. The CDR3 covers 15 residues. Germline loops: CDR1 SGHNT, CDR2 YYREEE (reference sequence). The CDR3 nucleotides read TGTGCCAGCAGCTCCTGGGACAGTTTTAATGAAAAACTGTTTTTT. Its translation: CASSSWDSFNEKLFF. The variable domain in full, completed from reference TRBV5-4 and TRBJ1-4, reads ETGVTQSPTHLIKTRGQQVTLRCSSQSGHNTVSWYQQALGQGPQFIFQYYREEENGRGNFPPRFSGLQFPNYSSELNVNALELDDSALYLCASSSWDSFNEKLFFGSGTQLSVL.